This entry features one TCR beta chain sequence. No cognate antigen has been identified for it. It has no much larger one-base neighbor in the sample; base qualities were not kept. The donors were included in the validation cohort of over a hundred subjects, a group kept apart from the roughly 690-subject first cohort. This record comes from a study of cytomegalovirus exposure and HLA in healthy donors listed by TCRdb under 2017. With regard to the full study: A later analysis indicated that the roughly 120 validation repertoires were generated on the platform also employed for the 666 repertoires of the first cohort. The study aimed to test whether cataloging public T cell receptors could reveal signatures of past pathogen exposure. A separate validation cohort of 100 to 150 different subjects was used in addition to the approximately 700-subject first cohort. The study combined high-throughput TCR immunosequencing, statistical association of individual TCRs with disease status, and machine learning to predict cytomegalovirus infection status.

The paper as a whole reports these results and caveats: Three of the identified cytomegalovirus-associated TCR beta chains were confirmed in vitro to be specific for cytomegalovirus antigens. The authors suggested that the approach could potentially be generalized to other disease states and immunological phenotypes. Across donors, most TCR sequences were observed very rarely, whereas some public TCRs were present in many individuals. The study gave a list of 150 to 200 TCR beta chains associated with cytomegalovirus. In both the original and validation cohorts, the classifier was reported to diagnose cytomegalovirus status with high specificity and sensitivity. Of the cluster scores, approximately 95% were above 0 in a later analysis, which found that TCRs clustered in the first cohort also tended to co-occur in the 120 validation repertoires. All 120 or so repertoires were used to score co-occurrence in the validation cohort in a later analysis, because that analysis had no HLA typing for the cohort.

Library creation used the immunoSEQ multiplex PCR assay. In the source study's methods: A statistical classification framework was built to diagnose cytomegalovirus status from the catalog of TCR beta chain sequences. TCRdb took this table from immuneACCESS and kept in-frame rearrangements with V and J called. Such tables lack part of the clones; where checked against another copy, unresolved V genes explain under half of the gap, and the rest is unexplained. V and J calls and clone size are as listed in that table; D and trimming were resolved from the DNA. Here the sample has over 150,000 clones; about 82% occur a single time. The ten most abundant clones make up 2% to 2.5% of the sample. The CDR3 numbers 13 residues from cysteine through phenylalanine. Of the read, only the CDR3 DNA is kept; its 39 bases are in frame from base 1. V and J are trimmed by 7 bases and 7 bases, and the gene matches miss 10 bases of the junction. The germline V gene gives CDR1 as SQVTM and CDR2 as ANQGSEA.

The rearrangement joined TRBV29-1 to TRBJ2-1; TRBD1 lines up with 7 middle nucleotides. The sample comprised PBMCs. The source is a human donor in good health. The nucleotides are TGCAGCGGAAACAGGGGTCTCTTAAATGAGCAGTTCTTC. Its protein is CSGNRGLLNEQFF.